These T cell receptor beta chains were read from a single sample in a study of beta chain features in type 1 diabetes. The assay was immunoSEQ multiplex PCR, and TCRdb's table has in-frame clones only and misses some. The top ten hold 0.02% to 0.025% of the sample, which has hundreds of thousands of clones, 15% to 20% seen once. The sample consisted of naive CD4+ T cells from blood. These receptors were obtained from a woman aged 18-35 years in good health. Both conserved end residues are part of each CDR3. D genes are given only for firm matches. Part of the rows lack a size; the others show once, few, many or a class for expanded clones.

CASSRGTGSYEQYF TGTGCCAGCTCCAGAGGGACAGGCTCCTACGAGCAGTACTTC TRBV6-6 TRBD1 NA TRBJ2-7
CASSGNRGEQFF TGTGCCAGCAGTGGAAACAGGGGTGAGCAGTTCTTC TRBV6-1 TRBD1 NA TRBJ2-1
CASSGGTSGGGYGELFF TGTGCCAGCAGCGGGGGGACTAGCGGAGGAGGATACGGGGAGCTGTTTTTT TRBV9 TRBD2 few TRBJ2-2
CASSLAGSGYTF TGTGCCAGCAGCTTAGCGGGATCTGGCTACACCTTC TRBV7-2 NA NA TRBJ1-2
CASSESGGSRTDTQYF TGCGCCAGCAGTGAGTCGGGCGGGAGCCGCACAGATACGCAGTATTTT TRBV10-1 TRBD2 few TRBJ2-3
CASSKTGTSGSYNEQFF TGTGCCAGTAGTAAGACCGGGACTAGCGGGAGCTACAATGAGCAGTTCTTC TRBV19 TRBD2 few TRBJ2-1
CASSHGEGIAKNIQYF TGCGCCAGCAGCCACGGAGAGGGTATAGCCAAAAACATTCAGTACTTC TRBV4-1 NA once TRBJ2-4
CASSSEPSYEQYF TGTGCCAGCAGCTCAGAACCTTCCTACGAGCAGTACTTC TRBV7-2 NA NA TRBJ2-7
CASSPRLAGGAKNIQYF TGTGCCAGCTCACCAAGACTAGCGGGGGGAGCCAAAAACATTCAGTACTTC TRBV18 TRBD2 NA TRBJ2-4
CASSQEIHNYGYTF TGTGCCAGCAGTCAGGAGATCCATAACTATGGCTACACCTTC TRBV2 NA NA TRBJ1-2
CASSDVSGSRETQYF TGTGCCAGCAGTGACGTGAGCGGGAGTCGAGAGACCCAGTACTTC TRBV25-1 TRBD2 NA TRBJ2-5
CASNGASALATDTQYF TGTGCCAGCAACGGGGCTAGCGCCTTGGCCACAGATACGCAGTATTTT TRBV28 NA few TRBJ2-3
CASSQDAGGLYSSYNEQFF TGCGCCAGCAGCCAAGATGCGGGAGGGCTATATAGCTCCTACAATGAGCAGTTCTTC TRBV4-3 TRBD2 few TRBJ2-1
CASSFQGNTEAFF TGTGCCAGCAGCTTCCAAGGGAACACTGAAGCTTTCTTT TRBV11-2 NA few TRBJ1-1
CASSLGWETQYF TGTGCCAGCAGCTTGGGGTGGGAGACCCAGTACTTC TRBV28 NA few TRBJ2-5
CASSYGTPNTGELFF TGTGCCAGCAGCTACGGGACTCCAAACACCGGGGAGCTGTTTTTT TRBV5-4 NA few TRBJ2-2
CASSSSRPGEQYF TGTGCCAGCAGCTCGAGCCGACCGGGCGAGCAGTACTTC TRBV11-1 NA NA TRBJ2-7
CASKKGGASYEQYF TGTGCCAGCAAAAAGGGGGGTGCATCCTACGAGCAGTACTTC TRBV6-5 NA few TRBJ2-7
CASSPRITGARGYTF TGTGCCAGCAGTCCGCGCATTACAGGGGCGAGGGGCTACACCTTC TRBV28 TRBD1 NA TRBJ1-2
CASSRGQGDNLPNYGYTF TGTGCCAGCAGCCGCGGACAGGGGGACAATTTACCTAACTATGGCTACACCTTC TRBV21-1 NA NA TRBJ1-2
CASSLDGDTGELFF TGCGCCAGCAGCTTGGATGGGGACACCGGGGAGCTGTTTTTT TRBV5-1 NA few TRBJ2-2
CASSLTTRTADTQYF TGTGCCAGCAGTCTTACGACTAGAACGGCAGATACGCAGTATTTT TRBV7-2 NA NA TRBJ2-3
CASSQAGVSYNEQFF TGTGCCAGCAGCCAGGCGGGAGTCTCCTACAATGAGCAGTTCTTC TRBV14 TRBD2 NA TRBJ2-1
CASSLGQGSYNEQFF TGTGCCAGCAGCTTAGGGCAGGGAAGTTACAATGAGCAGTTCTTC TRBV7-2 NA few TRBJ2-1
CASSLGRPRNGRASEQFF TGTGCCAGCAGCTTAGGCCGCCCCCGGAACGGGAGGGCGTCTGAGCAGTTCTTC TRBV13 TRBD2 NA TRBJ2-1
CASSYPSGEDTQYF TGTGCCAGCAGTTACCCCTCGGGGGAAGATACGCAGTATTTT TRBV6-6 NA few TRBJ2-3
CASSYTSDYEQYF TGTGCCAGCAGCTATACTAGCGACTACGAGCAGTACTTC TRBV5-4 TRBD2 few TRBJ2-7